The 22 T cell receptor beta chains below were found in one sample sequenced in a study of Ad26.COV2.S vaccination and SARS-CoV-2 variants. Produced via immunoSEQ multiplex PCR; TCRdb's table is partial and in-frame only. The sample has over 400,000 clones, about 92% seen once; the top ten hold more than 3.5%. Sample treatment: 19 received Ad26.COV2.S at low or high dose, single or two shots; about 5 received placebo; per-sample allocation not given. Specimen acquisition occurred on day 63 following the initial vaccine or placebo injection. This specimen was peripheral blood, taken in a trial of Ad26.COV2.S vaccine versus placebo. The receptor source for this set is a person between 18 and 60 years old who received the Ad26.COV2.S COVID-19 vaccine or a placebo.

The chain carries TRBV18 and TRBJ2-7, with D possibly matching TRBD2 (6 bases). V shed 0 bases and J shed 5 bases, with 14 bases lying between them. The CDR3 runs to 15 residues. The germline CDR1 and CDR2 sequences are KGHSH and LQKENI. The CDR3 region has the DNA TGTGCCAGCTCACCACCAACGGGAGCAAGCGACGAGCAGTACTTC. This codes for CASSPPTGASDEQYF.

The rearrangement uses TRBV9 and TRBJ2-3; D possibly uses TRBD1 or TRBD2 (5 bases each). V shed 3 bases and J shed 9 bases, with 20 bases lying between them. Germline CDR1 SGDLS, CDR2 YYNGEE. This CDR3 has 15 residues. The DNA for the CDR3 is TGTGCCAGCAGCGGGGGCGGCCGGGCGGGTTGGACGCAGTATTTT. Translating it yields CASSGGGRAGWTQYF.

In this sample, this clone turned up once. This chain joins TRBV28 and TRBJ1-6; a weak D match, TRBD1 (5 bases). Germline CDR1 MDHEN, CDR2 SYDVKM. The CDR3 is 18 amino acids. V dropped 5 bases and J dropped 5 bases, with 22 bases sitting between them. Written as DNA, the CDR3 is TGTGCCAGCAGTCCCCCGACCGGGACCGTCTCGGATAATTCACCCCTCCACTTT. Amino acid sequence: CASSPPTGTVSDNSPLHF.

The V gene is TRBV9, the J gene TRBJ2-3; TRBD2 matches at 8 bases. Losses at the gene ends were 2 bases for V and 7 bases for J; bases not matched to a gene: 12. The CDR3 runs 16 residues. The germline CDR1 and CDR2 sequences are SGDLS and YYNGEE. CDR3 loop: CASSVATSGEPYTQYF. CDR3 bases: TGTGCCAGCAGCGTCGCAACTAGCGGAGAACCGTATACGCAGTATTTT.

The chain joins TRBV27 to TRBJ2-7, with 10 nucleotides matching TRBD1. This CDR3 spans 15 amino acids. Germline values: CDR1 MNHEY, CDR2 SMNVEV (reference sequence). After removal of 5 bases from V and 3 bases from J, the junction contained 7 bases not matched to a gene. This CDR3 is CASSGDRGGVYEQYF. DNA for the CDR3: TGTGCCAGCAGTGGGGACAGGGGAGGGGTCTACGAGCAGTACTTC.

The chain carries TRBV7-9 and TRBJ1-3; maybe TRBD1 (5 bases). Trimming took 1 base from V and 4 from J, leaving 14 bases between them. The germline gives CDR1 SEHNR, CDR2 FQNEAQ (reference sequence). This CDR3 contains 16 residues. CDR3 nucleotides: TGTGCCAGCAGCTTAGTCGTGGGGGAACAGGGAAACACCATATATTTT. It codes for CASSLVVGEQGNTIYF. Complete variable domain (other parts from reference TRBV7-9 and TRBJ1-3): DTGVSQNPRHKITKRGQNVTFRCDPISEHNRLYWYRQTLGQGPEFLTYFQNEAQLEKSRLLSDRFSAERPKGSFSTLEIQRTEQGDSAMYLCASSLVVGEQGNTIYFGEGSWLTVV.

The chain combines TRBV7-6 with TRBJ2-3; 12 bases are shared with TRBD2. Germline V gene lookup returns CDR1 SGHVS and CDR2 FNYEAQ. The V gene end was trimmed by 5 bases and the J gene end by 3 bases; junction bases not matched to a gene: 3. This CDR3 contains 15 residues. The CDR3 loop is CASSVLAGGTDTQYF. CDR3 nucleotides: TGTGCCAGCAGCGTCCTAGCGGGAGGGACAGATACGCAGTATTTT.

This chain uses TRBV30 with TRBJ2-1, with D hard to call. V was clipped by 4 bases and J by 0 bases, with 7 bases between them. The length of the CDR3 is 13 residues. Germline CDR1 GTSNPN, CDR2 SVGIG (reference sequence). The CDR3 sequence: CAWTGSSYNEQFF. DNA for the CDR3: TGTGCCTGGACTGGTAGCTCCTACAATGAGCAGTTCTTC.

The gene calls are TRBV5-1 and TRBJ1-3, with D uncertain. The germline V gene has CDR1 SGHRS and CDR2 YFSETQ. Trimming pared 5 bases from V and 0 bases from J, leaving 12 bases between. The length of the CDR3 is 15 residues. CDR3: CASRVEPSSGNTIYF. Here the CDR3 DNA reads TGCGCCAGCAGAGTGGAGCCTTCCTCTGGAAACACCATATATTTT.

This rearrangement joins TRBV12-3 or TRBV12-4 to TRBJ2-1, with TRBD2 as a possible D gene (5 bases). This CDR3 has 11 amino acids. V gave up 1 base and J gave up 13 bases, with 8 bases separating them. The CDR3 coding sequence is TGTGCCAGCAGTTTAGTAGAGGGCCAGTTCTTC. It is translated as CASSLVEGQFF.

The chain recombines TRBV5-6 with TRBJ2-7, with no clear D. The CDR3 is 14 amino acids. Germline assignment: CDR1 SGHDT and CDR2 YYEEEE. V lost 4 bases and J 2 bases, leaving 13 bases between the germline ends. CDR3 region: CASSLPARPYEQYF. In DNA, the CDR3 is TGTGCCAGCAGCCTTCCCGCCCGTCCCTACGAGCAGTACTTC.

About this clone itself: The identical CDR3 is also encoded by other nucleotide sequences in the sample. This CDR3 is CASSVGLAGDYNEQFF. The CDR3 coding sequence is TGTGCCAGCAGCGTAGGATTAGCGGGAGATTACAATGAGCAGTTCTTC. This chain connects TRBV9 to TRBJ2-1, with 9 bases fitting TRBD2. J lost 4 bases, V lost 0 bases, and 5 bases had no gene match. The CDR3 contains 16 residues. CDR1 SGDLS and CDR2 YYNGEE come from the germline V gene. Full variable domain (rest looked up from reference TRBV9 and TRBJ2-1): DSGVTQTPKHLITATGQRVTLRCSPRSGDLSVYWYQQSLDQGLQFLIQYYNGEERAKGNILERFSAQQFPDLHSELNLSSLELGDSALYFCASSVGLAGDYNEQFFGPGTRLTVL.

This chain joins TRBV19 and TRBJ1-2; tentative D call: TRBD1 (6 bases). The CDR3 covers 14 residues. CDR1 and CDR2 (germline): LNHDA, SQIVND (reference sequence). V was shortened by 6 bases and J by 2 bases, with 13 bases between the two germline ends. For the CDR3, the DNA is TGTGCCAGTAGATATCCCGGACAGAACTATGGCTACACCTTC. This translates into CASRYPGQNYGYTF.

The chain couples TRBV25-1 to TRBJ2-5, with 8 bases lining up with TRBD2. The CDR3 sequence is 15 residues long. V shed 3 bases, J shed 1 base, and the junction held 4 bases outside the gene matches. Germline loops: CDR1 MGHDK, CDR2 SYGVNS. CDR3 amino acids: CASSEVAGIQETQYF. The CDR3 nucleotides are TGTGCCAGCAGTGAGGTAGCGGGGATCCAAGAGACCCAGTACTTC.

A single count supports this clone. CDR3: CASSLGGVNTGELFF. The CDR3 DNA reads as TGTGCCAGCAGCTTGGGGGGAGTGAACACCGGGGAGCTGTTTTTT. The chain carries TRBV5-6 and TRBJ2-2, with D possibly TRBD2 on 5 matching bases. Trimming shortened V by 0 bases and J by 1 base, and 7 bases separated the two germline ends. The CDR3 sequence is 15 residues long. Germline lookup yields CDR1 SGHDT and CDR2 YYEEEE.

The rearrangement uses TRBV4-3 and TRBJ2-3; D may be TRBD2 (5 bases). V was cut by 0 bases and J by 6 bases, with 10 bases left in between. Germline V gene sequence: CDR1 LGHNA, CDR2 YSLEER. This CDR3 has 14 residues. CDR3 DNA: TGCGCCAGCAGCCAAGATCCGGGAACTGATACGCAGTATTTT. Protein: CASSQDPGTDTQYF.

This clone was detected once. V gene TRBV11-3 combines with J gene TRBJ2-1; perhaps TRBD2 as D (6 bases). V shed 3 bases and J shed 9 bases, with 15 bases lying between them. Germline-derived CDR1 and CDR2 are SGHNT and YENEEA. The CDR3 totals 14 residues. For the CDR3, the DNA is TGTGCCAGCAGCTTTGGTACGGGAGACGCTGAGCAGTTCTTC. It is translated as CASSFGTGDAEQFF.

Points on this clone: Other DNA sequences in the same sample also yield this CDR3. The rearrangement links TRBV7-3 to TRBJ2-7; 9 bases fit TRBD2. J gave up 3 bases and V 1 base, and 4 bases lay outside the gene matches. CDR1 SGHTA and CDR2 FQGTGA come from the germline V gene. The CDR3 spans 15 residues. CDR3 DNA sequence: TGTGCCAGCAGCTTAAGGGCTAGCGGGATCTACGAGCAGTACTTC. Its translation: CASSLRASGIYEQYF.

In its sample, this clone was seen once. The chain has TRBV27 and TRBJ2-1, with TRBD2 matching 13 bases. The CDR3 extends over 19 amino acids. V was clipped by 1 base and J by 6 bases; unmatched bases: 12. CDR1 is MNHEY and CDR2 is SMNVEV in the germline V gene (reference sequence). The CDR3 loop reads CASSLFPPRTSGRTNEQFF. CDR3 nucleotides: TGTGCCAGCAGTTTATTCCCCCCGCGGACTAGCGGGAGAACCAATGAGCAGTTCTTC.

The rearrangement links TRBV7-2 to TRBJ2-1, with 8 positions matching TRBD2. V gave up 5 bases and J gave up 6 bases; unmatched junction bases: 6. Germline V gene data show CDR1 as SGHTA and CDR2 as FQGNSA. CDR3 length: 14 residues. The CDR3 nucleotides read TGTGCCAGCAGCGTAGGACTAGCTGGCAATGAGCAGTTCTTC. It specifies CASSVGLAGNEQFF.

CDR3 coding DNA: TGTGCCAGCATACCTACCGGGACACCTCAAGAGACCCAGTACTTC. Translated: CASIPTGTPQETQYF. The genes are TRBV28 and TRBJ2-5, with D perhaps matching TRBD1 (6 bases). The CDR3 is 15 amino acids. Trimming removed 7 bases from V and 2 bases from J, with 17 bases in between. From germline, CDR1 is MDHEN and CDR2 SYDVKM.

The V gene is TRBV5-1, the J gene TRBJ2-7; the D gene could be TRBD1 or TRBD2 (5 bases each). Trimming left V 3 bases short and J 7 bases short, with 14 bases between. The CDR3 consists of 13 residues. CDR1 and CDR2 (germline): SGHRS, YFSETQ. Here the CDR3 reads CASSSGAQREQYF. The CDR3 bases are TGCGCCAGCAGCTCCGGGGCCCAACGTGAGCAGTACTTC.